This TCR beta chain is drawn from a study of T cells in Graves' hyperthyroidism and ophthalmopathy. Findings of the study overall: Most thyroid clonotypes expanded above 0.001 were also detected in blood.

There were TCR beta CDR3 regions amplified from RNA transcripts. The study used the HTBI primer set for a first-round RT-PCR of the TCR CDR3. TCRdb redid the calling of the multiplex PCR reads with MiXCR, one entry per CDR3 protein. Altogether roughly 580,000 distinct CDR3 sequences are present, 46% being singletons, with the ten largest covering roughly 8.2%. V lost 5 bases, J lost 1 base, and 8 bases stayed unmatched. Germline-derived CDR1 and CDR2 are SGHVS and FNYEAQ. The CDR3 loop spans 16 amino acids. With respect to this clonotype: Its antigen is not identified.

When ophthalmopathy did not progress within 18 months, Graves' hyperthyroidism was considered stable. The patients, who ranged from 18 to 65 in age, presented with newly diagnosed hyperthyroidism lasting under 2 months. Diagnoses used clinical symptoms, serum thyroxine and TRAb, thyroid ultrasound and orbital computed tomography. Sequenced material: peripheral blood or thyroid tissue (not recorded which). The genes are TRBV7-6 and TRBJ2-1; TRBD2 matches at 7 bases. The receptor's source is a woman aged 18-29 years with Graves' hyperthyroidism. CDR3 sequence: CASSTSSGISYNEQFF. In DNA, the CDR3 is TGTGCCAGCAGCACGAGCAGCGGGATTTCCTACAATGAGCAGTTCTTC.